One and the same sample provided the 19 T cell receptor beta chains below, sequenced in a study of siplizumab effects on memory and regulatory T cells. The data were produced by immunoSEQ multiplex PCR, yet TCRdb's version contains in-frame clones alone and is incomplete. The sample records more than 85,000 clones, roughly nine tenths being singletons. The material sequenced was CD4+ T cells sorted from blood. These receptors were obtained from a human donor in good health.

The chain carries TRBV2 and TRBJ2-5, with 8 nucleotides matching TRBD1. This CDR3 contains 15 residues. The germline V gene encodes CDR1 SNHLY and CDR2 FYNNEI. V lost 6 bases to trimming and J lost 5 bases; unmatched junction nucleotides: 11. CDR3 residues: CASSVQGQATETQYF. The CDR3 DNA follows: TGTGCCAGCAGCGTACAGGGACAGGCGACGGAGACCCAGTACTTC.

This clone was counted only a few times. The chain employs TRBV2 and TRBJ1-2; the D is unclear. V was cut by 5 bases and J by 8 bases, with 15 bases left in between. Germline V gene data show CDR1 as SNHLY and CDR2 as FYNNEI. The CDR3 extends over 13 amino acids. Written as DNA, the CDR3 is TGTGCCAGCAGTCGTCTACGAGAGAGGGGCTACACCTTC. This encodes CASSRLRERGYTF. The whole variable domain, filled in from reference TRBV2 and TRBJ1-2, reads EPEVTQTPSHQVTQMGQEVILRCVPISNHLYFYWYRQILGQKVEFLVSFYNNEISEKSEIFDDQFSVERPDGSNFTLKIRSTKLEDSAMYFCASSRLRERGYTFGSGTRLTVV.

V gene TRBV11-2 combines with J gene TRBJ1-1; D remains unclear. This CDR3 contains 13 residues. The germline V gene has CDR1 SGHAT and CDR2 FQNNGV. Trimming pared 6 bases from V and 5 bases from J, leaving 13 bases between. CDR3 bases: TGTGCCAGCAGTAGTGGAGGGAGAACTGAAGCTTTCTTT. Encoded protein: CASSSGGRTEAFF.

The V gene is TRBV7-8, the J gene TRBJ1-1; D unresolved. The CDR3 contains 13 residues. The V gene's germline CDR1 is SGHVS and CDR2 FQNEAQ. Trimming pared 5 bases from V and 4 bases from J, leaving 11 bases between. CDR3 nucleotide sequence: TGTGCCAGCAGCCTGGACCAGAGCACTGAAGCTTTCTTT. Its protein product is CASSLDQSTEAFF. Drawing the rest from reference TRBV7-8 and TRBJ1-1, the complete variable domain is GAGVSQSPRYKVAKRGQDVALRCDPISGHVSLFWYQQALGQGPEFLTYFQNEAQLDKSGLPSDRFFAERPEGSVSTLKIQRTQQEDSAVYLCASSLDQSTEAFFGQGTRLTVV.

The V and J genes are TRBV5-1 and TRBJ2-5, with a tentative D call TRBD2 (5 bases). Gene TRBJ2-7 matches the end of the DNA better, so the J call may be wrong. The CDR3 covers 15 residues. Germline CDR1 is SGHRS and CDR2 is YFSETQ. The CDR3 spells CASSLNPGNSYEQYF. The CDR3 DNA reads TGCGCCAGCAGCTTGAATCCGGGGAACTCCTACGAGCAGTACTTC.

V usage is TRBV11-2 and J usage is TRBJ1-3, with D perhaps matching TRBD1 (6 bases). The CDR3 sequence is 16 residues long. From germline, CDR1 is SGHAT and CDR2 FQNNGV. V dropped 5 bases and J dropped 4 bases, with 18 bases sitting between them. CDR3 sequence (DNA): TGTGCCAGCAGCCCGAGGGGACAATTCAGCGGAAACACCATATATTTT. It specifies CASSPRGQFSGNTIYF.

The chain has TRBV5-1 and TRBJ1-1; a weak D match, TRBD1 (6 bases). The CDR3 extends over 12 amino acids. V lost 4 bases and J 8 bases, leaving 12 bases between the germline ends. Per germline, CDR1 SGHRS and CDR2 YFSETQ. CDR3: CASSQQGGEAFF. The CDR3 coding sequence is TGCGCCAGCAGCCAACAGGGCGGAGAAGCTTTCTTT.

The chain uses TRBV10-2 and TRBJ1-1, with D possibly TRBD1 on 5 matching bases. From germline, CDR1 is WSHSY and CDR2 SAAADI. Trimming left V 8 bases short and J 0 bases short, with 10 bases between. The CDR3 totals 13 residues. The CDR3 nucleotides are TGCGCCAGCCGGGGCCGTATGAACACTGAAGCTTTCTTT. Protein sequence: CASRGRMNTEAFF.

This rearrangement joins TRBV11-2 to TRBJ1-3; D gene uncertain. The ends were cut back, 4 bases at V and 7 bases at J, with 5 bases in the middle. The CDR3 covers 11 residues. The germline V gene encodes CDR1 SGHAT and CDR2 FQNNGV. CDR3 sequence (DNA): TGTGCCAGCAGCTCCGCTAACACCATATATTTT. Protein sequence: CASSSANTIYF.

The gene calls are TRBV19 and TRBJ2-7; TRBD2 matches at 10 bases. CDR3 size: 16 residues. Trimming removed 6 bases from V and 2 bases from J; junction bases left unmatched: 10. Germline V lookup: CDR1 LNHDA, CDR2 SQIVND (reference sequence). The CDR3 loop reads CASSARLAGIAYEQYF. The CDR3 DNA follows: TGTGCCAGTAGCGCCCGACTAGCGGGTATTGCCTACGAGCAGTACTTC.

In this sample, this clone turned up once. The V gene is TRBV11-3, the J gene TRBJ2-1, with 7 bases lining up with TRBD1. Trimming cost V 5 bases and J 9 bases; bases outside gene matches: 4. The CDR3 has 12 amino acids. Germline-derived CDR1 and CDR2 are SGHNT and YENEEA. The CDR3 loop reads CASSARQGEQFF. CDR3 sequence (DNA): TGTGCCAGCAGCGCCAGACAGGGTGAGCAGTTCTTC.

The chain uses TRBV19 and TRBJ2-5; 9 bases line up with TRBD2. With 3 bases clipped from V and 5 bases from J, the junction kept 10 bases outside the gene matches. From germline, CDR1 is LNHDA and CDR2 SQIVND (reference sequence). This CDR3 region has 16 residues. The CDR3, as DNA: TGTGCCAGTAGTATGCTACTAGCGGGCGGTGGGGAGACCCAGTACTTC. Amino acid sequence: CASSMLLAGGGETQYF. Using reference TRBV19 and TRBJ2-5 for the parts outside the CDR3, the full variable domain is DGGITQSPKYLFRKEGQNVTLSCEQNLNHDAMYWYRQDPGQGLRLIYYSQIVNDFQKGDIAEGYSVSREKKESFPLTVTSAQKNPTAFYLCASSMLLAGGGETQYFGPGTRLLVL.

The chain uses TRBV28 and TRBJ1-5; the D is unclear. The CDR3 extends over 13 amino acids. Between the trimmed V and J ends, which lost 3 bases and 11 bases, there was a span of 14 bases. Germline V gene lookup returns CDR1 MDHEN and CDR2 SYDVKM. CDR3 sequence (DNA): TGTGCCAGCAGTTTGTTCCCCCTACCTTCCCAGCATTTT. It encodes CASSLFPLPSQHF.

J is TRBJ1-2 and V is TRBV7-8, with TRBD1 as a possible D gene (5 bases). CDR3 length: 15 amino acids. The ends were cut back, 3 bases at V and 0 bases at J, with 11 bases in the middle. CDR1 is SGHVS and CDR2 is FQNEAQ in the germline V gene. DNA of the CDR3: TGTGCCAGCAGCTTCCCGGGGGTGACTAACTATGGCTACACCTTC. Translation gives CASSFPGVTNYGYTF.

The V gene is TRBV5-1, the J gene TRBJ2-2; D might be TRBD2 (5 bases). In germline, CDR1 is SGHRS, CDR2 YFSETQ. The CDR3 is made up of 14 amino acids. Between the trimmed V and J ends, which lost 5 bases and 5 bases, there was a span of 13 bases. The CDR3 coding sequence is TGCGCCAGCAGTCCGGGGAGAGGAACCGGGGAGCTGTTTTTT. Encoded protein: CASSPGRGTGELFF.

V is TRBV7-9 and J is TRBJ2-7; 7 positions agree with TRBD1. Germline trimming cut 5 bases from V and 4 bases from J; bases unmatched to any gene: 8. The germline V gene encodes CDR1 SEHNR and CDR2 FQNEAQ (reference sequence). The CDR3 has 14 amino acids. The DNA of the CDR3 is TGTGCCAGCAGCCCCGGGACAGAGAAATACGAGCAGTACTTC. Translation gives CASSPGTEKYEQYF.

V and J are TRBV9 and TRBJ1-2; maybe TRBD1 (5 bases). V was clipped by 1 base and J by 1 base, with 11 bases between them. There are 15 residues in the CDR3. CDR1 and CDR2 (germline): SGDLS, YYNGEE. CDR3 bases: TGTGCCAGCAGCGTACTGGGACTGGGTAACTATGGCTACACCTTC. Protein sequence: CASSVLGLGNYGYTF.

The chain recombines TRBV18 with TRBJ2-6, with 8 nucleotides matching TRBD1. The germline CDR1 and CDR2 sequences are KGHSH and LQKENI. With V trimmed by 4 bases and J by 2 bases, 1 base remained unmatched. This CDR3 comprises 15 residues. The CDR3 DNA is TGTGCCAGCTCACAACAGGGGGCTGGGGCCAACGTCCTGACTTTC. As protein: CASSQQGAGANVLTF. The full variable domain, in which reference TRBV18 and TRBJ2-6 provide the parts outside the CDR3, is NAGVMQNPRHLVRRRGQEARLRCSPMKGHSHVYWYRQLPEEGLKFMVYLQKENIIDESGMPKERFSAEFPKEGPSILRIQQVVRGDSAAYFCASSQQGAGANVLTFGAGSRLTVL.

CDR3 protein: CASSLVTGKQPQHF. The CDR3 DNA reads as TGTGCCAGCAGCTTAGTGACAGGGAAACAGCCCCAGCATTTT. The V gene is TRBV7-8, the J gene TRBJ1-5; 7 bases align to TRBD1. V lost 1 base and J lost 7; bases outside the gene matches: 4. The CDR3 extends over 14 amino acids. Germline V gives CDR1 SGHVS, CDR2 FQNEAQ. Together with reference TRBV7-8 and TRBJ1-5, the CDR3 gives the full variable domain: GAGVSQSPRYKVAKRGQDVALRCDPISGHVSLFWYQQALGQGPEFLTYFQNEAQLDKSGLPSDRFFAERPEGSVSTLKIQRTQQEDSAVYLCASSLVTGKQPQHFGDGTRLSIL.